The rows below give T cell receptor beta chains drawn from one sample of a study of low-dose radiotherapy and immunotherapy resistance in tumors. TCRdb re-called the reads with MiXCR, one entry per CDR3 protein. The sample carries around 60,000 distinct CDR3 sequences, 23% recorded once. The sample here was PBMCs, taken after low-dose radiotherapy plus immunotherapy. The receptors originated from a male donor with prostate cancer. The CDR3 runs from the conserved cysteine through the conserved F or W. D genes are given only for firm matches. Only some rows state a clone size, as once, few, many or a class for expanded clones.

clone_size j_call v_call d_call cdr3_aa cdr3_nt
. TRBJ2-1 TRBV27 TRBD2 CASSEGLAGYNEQFF TGTGCCAGCAGTGAAGGACTAGCGGGGTACAATGAGCAGTTCTTC
many TRBJ2-1 TRBV28 . CATRTGVPIYNEQFF TGTGCCACCCGGACCGGCGTCCCCATCTACAATGAGCAGTTCTTC
. TRBJ2-1 TRBV4-3 TRBD2 CASSQDVAGTSYNEQFF TGCGCCAGCAGCCAAGACGTAGCGGGGACGTCCTACAATGAGCAGTTCTTC
many TRBJ1-2 TRBV12-3/TRBV12-4 . CASSFAQGFVRHGYTF TGTGCCAGCAGTTTCGCACAGGGCTTCGTTCGTCACGGCTACACCTTC
many TRBJ1-4 TRBV25-1 TRBD1 CASSEAAGGSYEKLFF TGTGCCAGCAGTGAAGCGGCAGGGGGTAGTTATGAAAAACTGTTTTTT
many TRBJ2-7 TRBV13 . CASSFQFGSSYEQYF TGTGCCAGCAGCTTCCAGTTCGGTAGCTCCTACGAGCAGTACTTC
. TRBJ1-1 TRBV28 . CASSSNLWTEPNTEAFF TGTGCCAGCAGTTCCAATTTATGGACAGAGCCGAACACTGAAGCTTTCTTT
many TRBJ1-2 TRBV20-1 . CSAERDRLLGYTF TGCAGTGCTGAACGGGACCGCCTCCTCGGCTACACCTTC
many TRBJ2-1 TRBV28 TRBD2 CASSPRGRAEGDEQFF TGTGCCAGCAGTCCCCGCGGGAGGGCCGAGGGCGATGAGCAGTTCTTC
. TRBJ2-7 TRBV27 TRBD2 CASSLWASGRALPYEQYF TGTGCCAGCAGTTTGTGGGCTAGCGGGAGGGCCCTCCCCTACGAGCAGTACTTC
. TRBJ2-6 TRBV28 TRBD1 CASSRQGKGPSGANVLTF TGTGCCAGCAGTCGACAGGGGAAGGGGCCCTCTGGGGCCAACGTCCTGACTTTC
many TRBJ1-4 TRBV20-1 . CSARPGQTNEKLFF TGCAGTGCTAGGCCCGGACAGACTAATGAAAAACTGTTTTTT
. TRBJ2-7 TRBV6-1 TRBD2 CASRYETSGGPFSYEQYF TGTGCCAGCAGATATGAGACTAGCGGGGGGCCCTTCTCCTACGAGCAGTACTTC
. TRBJ2-1 TRBV3-1 . CSSSQESSRRVVEQFF TGTTCCAGCAGCCAAGAATCGTCTAGGAGGGTAGTGGAGCAGTTCTTC
many TRBJ2-1 TRBV19 . CASNMGMTTNEQFF TGTGCCAGTAACATGGGGATGACTACCAATGAGCAGTTCTTC
many TRBJ2-7 TRBV28 . CASKGAHEQYF TGTGCCAGCAAAGGGGCCCACGAGCAGTACTTC
. TRBJ1-4 TRBV7-9 . CASSLVPGGNEKLFF TGTGCCAGCAGCTTAGTTCCGGGAGGGAACGAAAAACTGTTTTTT
many TRBJ2-7 TRBV5-5 . CASSFRDSYEQYF TGTGCCAGCAGCTTTAGAGACTCCTACGAGCAGTACTTC
. TRBJ2-7 TRBV28 . CASSFVSSEQYF TGTGCCAGCAGTTTTGTGTCGAGTGAGCAGTACTTC
many TRBJ2-6 TRBV29-1 . CSFRVAGANVLTF TGCAGCTTCAGGGTCGCTGGGGCCAACGTCCTGACTTTC
many TRBJ2-7 TRBV3-1 . CASSQRGGDYEQYF TGTGCCAGCAGCCAAAGAGGAGGGGACTACGAGCAGTACTTC
many TRBJ2-2 TRBV19 . CASSVWNLANTGELFF TGTGCCAGTAGTGTTTGGAATCTCGCGAACACCGGGGAGCTGTTTTTT
many TRBJ2-3 TRBV7-3 TRBD2 CASSVGAGRADTQYF TGTGCCAGCAGCGTTGGAGCCGGGAGGGCAGATACGCAGTATTTT
many TRBJ2-7 TRBV5-6 . CASSLGGVPGEQYF TGTGCCAGCAGCTTGGGTGGGGTTCCGGGCGAGCAGTACTTC
many TRBJ2-3 TRBV6-2/TRBV6-3 TRBD2 CASSPGRVSTDTQYF TGTGCCAGCAGCCCCGGGAGGGTAAGCACAGATACGCAGTATTTT
many TRBJ2-2 TRBV6-5 . CASSYAQVTGELFF TGTGCCAGCAGTTACGCTCAGGTCACCGGGGAGCTGTTTTTT
many TRBJ2-1 TRBV20-1 TRBD1 CSADRGDRGNEQFF TGCAGTGCTGACAGGGGCGACAGGGGAAATGAGCAGTTCTTC
many TRBJ2-7 TRBV18 TRBD2 CASSPGTSVFEQYF TGTGCCAGCTCCCCCGGGACTAGCGTCTTCGAGCAGTACTTC
many TRBJ2-7 TRBV6-2/TRBV6-3 . CASSALQVSGDEQYF TGTGCCAGCAGTGCATTACAGGTTTCGGGTGACGAGCAGTACTTC
many TRBJ1-1 TRBV18 . CASSPPEKGFPEAFF TGTGCCAGCTCACCACCGGAAAAGGGGTTCCCTGAAGCTTTCTTT
many TRBJ1-2 TRBV5-8 . CASSLSVGYTF TGTGCCAGCAGCTTGAGTGTCGGCTACACCTTC
many TRBJ1-2 TRBV20-1 TRBD1 CSAAEGRGRAYGYTF TGCAGTGCAGCCGAAGGGAGGGGGCGTGCCTATGGCTACACCTTC
many TRBJ2-2 TRBV10-2 TRBD1 CASRRTGETGELFF TGCGCCAGCCGTAGGACAGGGGAGACCGGGGAGCTGTTTTTT
many TRBJ2-5 TRBV30 TRBD2 CAWSASRGGLETQYF TGTGCCTGGAGTGCCTCCCGGGGGGGCTTAGAGACCCAGTACTTC
many TRBJ2-2 TRBV19 . CASRRNWELFF TGTGCCAGTAGAAGAAACTGGGAGCTGTTTTTT
many TRBJ2-7 TRBV6-8 . CASRQGSYEQYF TGTGCCAGCAGACAGGGATCCTACGAGCAGTACTTC
many TRBJ2-3 TRBV7-2 . CASSLNGVGDTQYF TGTGCCAGCAGCTTAAACGGGGTCGGAGATACGCAGTATTTT
many TRBJ2-1 TRBV10-3 TRBD2 CAIAPSGGEYNEQFF TGTGCCATCGCCCCTAGCGGGGGAGAATACAATGAGCAGTTCTTC
many TRBJ1-1 TRBV5-5 TRBD1 CASSHTALTRGRGENTEAFF TGTGCCAGCAGCCACACCGCCTTGACGAGGGGGCGGGGAGAGAACACTGAAGCTTTCTTT
. TRBJ2-5 TRBV11-2 . CASSTRSGKGGETQYF TGTGCCAGCAGCACTCGTTCAGGGAAGGGAGGAGAGACCCAGTACTTC
many TRBJ2-2 TRBV11-2 . CASSLEPGAGELFF TGTGCCAGCAGCTTAGAACCGGGAGCCGGGGAGCTGTTTTTT
. TRBJ2-5 TRBV5-1 . CASSLLKGTGQETQYF TGCGCCAGCAGCTTGTTAAAGGGTACAGGGCAAGAGACCCAGTACTTC
many TRBJ2-2 TRBV19 . CASSLASNTGELFF TGTGCCAGTAGTCTAGCGTCGAACACCGGGGAGCTGTTTTTT
once TRBJ2-5 TRBV29-1 TRBD2 CSVDGSSGRYQETQYF TGCAGCGTTGATGGGTCCAGCGGGAGGTACCAAGAGACCCAGTACTTC
many TRBJ2-1 TRBV5-4 . CASSSDQQVINYNEQFF TGTGCCAGCAGTTCGGATCAACAGGTAATTAACTACAATGAGCAGTTCTTC
. TRBJ2-3 TRBV6-2/TRBV6-3 . CASSYREMAHYTQYF TGTGCCAGCAGTTACAGGGAAATGGCACACTATACGCAGTATTTT
many TRBJ2-7 TRBV20-1 . CSARDLGYSYEQYF TGCAGTGCTAGAGATCTGGGATACTCCTACGAGCAGTACTTC
many TRBJ1-1 TRBV30 . CAWSLRYVGMSNTEAFF TGTGCCTGGAGCCTAAGGTACGTTGGCATGTCGAACACTGAAGCTTTCTTT
many TRBJ1-6 TRBV20-1 . CSAREIRNNSPLHF TGCAGTGCTAGAGAGATTAGGAATAATTCACCCCTCCACTTT
many TRBJ2-2 TRBV7-3 TRBD2 CASSYPSGDTGELFF TGTGCCAGCAGCTACCCTAGCGGAGATACCGGGGAGCTGTTTTTT
many TRBJ2-1 TRBV20-1 TRBD2 CSAREGTSGGVGEQFF TGCAGTGCTAGAGAGGGAACTAGCGGGGGGGTAGGTGAGCAGTTCTTC
many TRBJ2-1 TRBV3-1 TRBD2 CASSQEKAGGPPDEQFF TGTGCCAGCAGCCAAGAAAAAGCGGGAGGGCCGCCGGATGAGCAGTTCTTC
. TRBJ2-5 TRBV5-4 . CASSLAVETQYF TGTGCCAGCAGCTTGGCCGTGGAGACCCAGTACTTC
many TRBJ1-1 TRBV3-1 . CASSHGRRTEAFF TGTGCCAGCAGCCACGGCAGGCGCACTGAAGCTTTCTTT
many TRBJ2-7 TRBV7-3 . CASSSTVRGGTPYEQYF TGTGCCAGCAGCTCGACAGTTCGGGGAGGAACCCCCTACGAGCAGTACTTC
many TRBJ2-3 TRBV20-1 TRBD2 CSARAGTSGADTQYF TGCAGTGCTAGGGCCGGGACTAGCGGGGCAGATACGCAGTATTTT
many TRBJ1-5 TRBV6-2/TRBV6-3 . CASSWLLQGGNQPQHF TGTGCCAGCAGTTGGCTTTTGCAGGGTGGCAATCAGCCCCAGCATTTT
many TRBJ2-7 TRBV6-1 . CASSEGVTGEQYF TGTGCCAGCAGTGAAGGGGTTACGGGCGAGCAGTACTTC
many TRBJ2-1 TRBV20-1 . CSAPPRGSYNEQFF TGCAGTGCCCCCCCCAGGGGCTCCTACAATGAGCAGTTCTTC